The subject of this entry is one T cell receptor beta chain. This clonotype was detected a few times. Which antigen it targets is not known. No per-base quality is available; no much larger clone lies one base away. These data are taken from a study of T-cell memory formation after mild COVID-19 (TCRdb year 2021). The study in broad terms: Most TCR sequence clusters were specific to one of the two donors. Longitudinal TCRalpha and TCRbeta repertoire sequencing tracked T-cell clones expanding and contracting after mild COVID-19 in two donors. Two young, previously healthy adult volunteers made up the cohort, one male and one female. Points the paper makes about the study in general: SARS-CoV-2 specificity was not confirmed for the second-wave clones peaking on day 37. The study covered only a couple of mild cases, and larger cohorts including severe cases with pre-infection samples were considered necessary. Clones contracting from day 15 to 85 had balanced CD4/CD8 phenotypes, while a second wave expanding from day 15 to 37 was biased towards CD4+. Contracting CD4+ clones were found mainly in CM and EM memory subsets, while CD8+ clones were enriched in EMRA. Some responding clones were found in pre-infection memory, which suggests that pre-existing cross-reactive memory T cells took part in the SARS-CoV-2 response.

The junction carries 16 bases between V and J, which are trimmed by 6 bases and 5 bases respectively. The CDR3 runs 14 residues from the cysteine to the phenylalanine. Only the CDR3 DNA stays, 42 bases, in frame from base 1. The germline V gene gives CDR1 as MNHEY and CDR2 as SVGEGT. Ficoll-Paque density gradient centrifugation was the method used to isolate PBMCs. The sample was run on an Illumina NovaSeq 6000. cDNA libraries for TCRalpha and TCRbeta were prepared by 5'RACE using constant-segment primers, with sample barcodes and unique molecular identifiers added. Trizol reagent was used to extract RNA from every sample. Library amplification was performed in two PCR steps, and a second sample barcode and Illumina TruSeq adapters were introduced in the second step. The libraries were sequenced on an Illumina NovaSeq using 2 x 150 bp paired-end reads. In the authors' own workflow: Reads were demultiplexed and collapsed into UMI-guided consensus sequences with migec v1.2.7. Using mixcr v2.1.11, the UMI consensuses were aligned to TRA and TRB V and J templates and assembled into clonotypes. Clonotypes were classified as expanded or contracted when called significant by both edgeR and NoisET, with noise models trained on biological replicates. For edgeR calls, the thresholds were a false discovery rate-adjusted p below 0.01 and a log2 fold-change of 1. As an exploratory analysis of dynamics, PCA with hierarchical clustering was applied to max-normalized trajectories of the 1000 most abundant clonotypes. Each responding clone was given a CD4 or CD8 phenotype based on the CD4+ and CD8+ repertoires, which had been sequenced separately. TCRdb took the public reads, trimmed them with fastp at Q25, ran MiXCR for clone calling and kept in-frame beta chains. A single entry per CDR3 protein holds the most common genes and DNA from its merged rows. Clone size and V and J calls follow TCRdb, not the original study. The sample table shows almost 550,000 distinct CDR3 sequences, and approximately 20% are seen once. Of the sample, under 15% is held by the ten largest clones.

The sample taken for sequencing was PBMCs or a T cell subset sorted from them (not recorded which). This TCR was sampled from an adult woman who had mild COVID-19 (a few samples of this study predate the infection). The sample titles of this study are shuffled in the database, so cell type and time point are left out; the donor was told from shared clones. The rearranged segments are TRBV6-2 or TRBV6-3 and TRBJ1-1, and the D gene may be TRBD1, 5 bases matching. The CDR3 region: CASSTRTGVTEAFF. The base sequence is TGTGCCAGCAGCACTCGCACAGGTGTTACTGAAGCTTTCTTT.